This TCR beta chain is from a study of blood T cell repertoires in COVID-19. This table comes from immunoSEQ multiplex PCR, and its TCRdb copy is limited to in-frame clones, with some not included. Among 120,000 or so clones listed, under 95% were seen once. Seattle cases were enrolled at active infection and followed longitudinally. Germline CDR1 is MNHEY and CDR2 is SVGAGI. The CDR3 extends over 13 amino acids. The ends were cut back, 8 bases at V and 9 bases at J, with 17 bases in the middle. The gene calls are TRBV6-5 and TRBJ1-5; a weak D match, TRBD1 (6 bases). The sequenced sample consisted of peripheral blood. This sequence was found in a man aged 55-75 years with COVID-19, enrolled during active disease. The chain's CDR3 is CASGRTDKRPQHF. The CDR3 nucleotides read TGTGCCAGCGGCCGGACAGACAAGAGGCCCCAGCATTTT.